This T cell receptor (beta chain) was identified during a study of OX40 agonist ivuxolimab in advanced cancers. Study summary: Age averaged around 59 years (range roughly 23 to 85), and around 78% were male. Three patients showed partial responses: one hepatocellular carcinoma and two cutaneous melanoma cases. Points from the study as a whole: Low clonal expansion, among the lowest seen, marked partial responders at 0.1-3.0 mg/kg. The average count of expanded clones was higher among CD8+ T cells than among CD4+.

This CDR3 is 14 amino acids long. The ends lost 1 base at V and 6 bases at J; junction bases unmatched: 4. Germline V gene data show CDR1 as SEHNR and CDR2 as FQNEAQ (reference sequence). This clone was observed a single time. Its antigen is not known. The method was immunoSEQ multiplex PCR; TCRdb's version includes in-frame clones alone and lacks a portion of them. In the table there are 65,000 to 90,000 clones, 85% of which are singletons. The source was CD4+ or CD8+ T cells sorted from blood, collected in a trial of the OX40 agonist ivuxolimab. The receptor comes from an adult with an advanced solid tumor such as melanoma, head and neck, liver or kidney cancer. This sequence joins TRBV7-9 and TRBJ2-3, with TRBD1 matching 7 bases. CDR3: CASSLGQGIDTQYF. The CDR3 bases are TGTGCCAGCAGCTTAGGACAGGGAATCGATACGCAGTATTTT.